A single T cell receptor beta chain is shown here with its context. What it binds is not known. Collection of 8.5 to 10 milliliters of peripheral blood was performed for each donor. This sample was taken from a study of blood T cells in healthy people across ages. Germline V gene sequence: CDR1 DFQATT, CDR2 SNEGSKA (reference sequence). V lost 3 bases, J lost 2 bases, and 3 bases stayed unmatched. This CDR3 has 14 residues. Study-level results: As naive T cell percentage varied, TCR beta diversity correlated strongly with it. TCR beta diversity per million T cells fell roughly linearly with age.

The authors ran a second PCR of 7 to 11 cycles using a sample-barcoded 5' primer and a J-beta primer mix. One entry per CDR3 protein results from TCRdb running MiXCR on the 5' RACE reads. The data show about 640,000 distinct CDR3 sequences, with about 30% seen just once and around 14% held by the top ten. The material sequenced was blood. V and J are TRBV20-1 and TRBJ1-2; 10 positions agree with TRBD1. This clonotype originated in a woman older than 75 in good health. As DNA, the CDR3 is TGCAGTGCTAGTTCGACAGGGGGCAACTATGGCTACACCTTC. Translation gives CSASSTGGNYGYTF.